The following is a T cell receptor (beta chain) sequence with its context. The sample holds a few counts of this clonotype. Its specific antigen is unknown. Qualities for individual bases were not recorded, and no much larger clone is one base off. Per the publication, the treatment or condition label means: allogeneic hematopoietic cell transplantation with graft depleted of TCRalphabeta T cells and CD19 B cells. The transplant recipients were children given TCRalphabeta/CD19-depleted allogeneic hematopoietic cell grafts. This entry is derived from a study of T-cell reconstitution after alpha-beta-depleted transplantation in children (dated by TCRdb to 2016 to 2017). Regarding the research as a whole: T-cell immune reconstitution after TCRalphabeta/CD19-depleted allogeneic hematopoietic cell transplantation in children was quantitatively tracked in the study by means of TCR repertoire profiling.

The germline V gene yields MDHEN for CDR1 and SYDVKM for CDR2. The CDR3 covers 17 residues, taking in both the cysteine and the phenylalanine. Only the CDR3 region is kept as DNA, spanning 51 bases read in frame from base 1. Unmatched junction bases come to 10, with V trimmed by 6 bases and J by 2 bases. To prepare the library, PCR was applied. Sequencing was performed on an Illumina HiSeq 2500. TCR libraries were prepared with molecular barcoding, using unique molecular identifiers to normalize TCRbeta repertoire quantification. TCRdb redid the processing of the public reads, applying fastp at Q25 and MiXCR, and retained in-frame beta chains. Duplicate CDR3 protein sequences are folded into a single record with the most common DNA and genes. The sample yields 600,000 or so distinct CDR3 sequences; around 23% were counted once. About 14% of the sample goes to the ten largest clones. The research as a whole found: In some patients, high TCRbeta diversity at day 60 was attributed to recipient T cells and intrathymic progenitors that had survived conditioning. About two months after transplant, the apparently early recovery of alphabetaT-cell counts reportedly depended on just several hundred clones that had expanded rapidly and came from non-depleted graft cells. Over the following months the frequencies of hyperexpanded clones went down, and after one year T-cell counts and TCRbeta diversity were mostly credited to newly produced T cells.

The sequence derives from a boy in the first two years of life who had a stem cell transplant for acute myeloid leukemia, so the T cells may come from the graft donor. The chain uses TRBV28 and TRBJ1-1; 12 junctional bases match TRBD1. The specimen was PBMCs, mostly from graft donor cells, collected 360 days after TCRalphabeta/CD19-depleted stem cell transplant. The CDR3 protein sequence reads: CASSTVRDRGHNTEAFF. The sequenced DNA: TGTGCCAGCAGCACCGTCCGGGACAGGGGGCATAACACTGAAGCTTTCTTT.